This is a list of T cell receptor beta chains from one sample in a study of T-cell reconstitution after alpha-beta-depleted transplantation in children. TCRdb passed the PCR reads through MiXCR, listing each CDR3 protein once. The profile covers some 600,000 distinct CDR3 sequences, with approximately 16% appearing a single time and 0.9% to 1.2% taken by the ten largest. The starting material was PBMCs from the stem cell graft donor, obtained from the stem cell graft. Source of these receptors: a human donor who donated a stem cell graft to a child with acute myeloid leukemia. CDR3s include the opening cysteine and the closing phenylalanine or tryptophan. A D gene is named only where the DNA matches it firmly. Not every row has a clone size; where given, it reads once, few, many or a size class.

v_gene	j_gene	abundance	d_gene	CDR3nt	CDR3aa
TRBV5-4	TRBJ1-2	.	.	TGTGCCAGCAGCCTGGACGTTGCTAACTATGGCTACACCTTC	CASSLDVANYGYTF
TRBV4-2	TRBJ2-5	many	TRBD2	TGTGCCAGCAGCCAAGATCGGAGCGGGGGATCAGGAGAGACCCAGTACTTC	CASSQDRSGGSGETQYF
TRBV6-1	TRBJ1-4	many	TRBD1	TGTGCCAGCAGGGTACAGGGGGCTCATGGAAAACTGTTTTTT	CASRVQGAHGKLFF
TRBV5-1	TRBJ2-7	few	TRBD1	TGCGCCAGCAGCAACTGGGACAGGCTCCAGGACGAGCAGTACTTC	CASSNWDRLQDEQYF
TRBV15	TRBJ2-7	many	.	TGTGCCACCAGCGGTTTTGGACGTCTAGAGGACTACGAGCAGTACTTC	CATSGFGRLEDYEQYF
TRBV20-1	TRBJ2-5	many	.	TGCAGTGCTCAGGCGCCTAGGGAGACCCAGTACTTC	CSAQAPRETQYF
TRBV20-1	TRBJ2-7	few	.	TGCAGTGCTAGAGATAAACCGGGCTCCGCCTACGAGCAGTACTTC	CSARDKPGSAYEQYF
TRBV7-2	TRBJ2-6	few	.	TGTGCCAGCAGCTTATCTCCGGCTGGGGCCAACGTCCTGACTTTC	CASSLSPAGANVLTF
TRBV7-2	TRBJ2-3	few	TRBD2	TGTGCCAGCAGCTTAGTTCGGGGGGGCGCAGATACGCAGTATTTT	CASSLVRGGADTQYF
TRBV20-1	TRBJ1-1	many	.	TGCAGTGCTAGAGAAAGAGGGTTTGCTGAAGCTTTCTTT	CSARERGFAEAFF
TRBV7-7	TRBJ2-5	.	.	TGTGCCAGCAGCCCCTTTGTCGCGGCGATCCAAGAGACCCAGTACTTC	CASSPFVAAIQETQYF
TRBV20-1	TRBJ2-1	few	TRBD2	TGCAGTGCTTACCGGACTAGCGGGGGCATACACAATGAGCAGTTCTTC	CSAYRTSGGIHNEQFF
TRBV12-3/TRBV12-4	TRBJ2-3	many	.	TGTGCCAGCAGTTTAGTCCAGGGTCCTACAGATACGCAGTATTTT	CASSLVQGPTDTQYF
TRBV4-3	TRBJ1-2	.	.	TGCGCCAGCAGCCATGTCGACCATGCTAACTATGGCTACACCTTC	CASSHVDHANYGYTF
TRBV20-1	TRBJ1-5	many	.	TGCAGTGCACTGTCTGCTTATAGCAATCAGCCCCAGCATTTT	CSALSAYSNQPQHF
TRBV30	TRBJ2-2	.	.	TGTGCCTGGAGTGTGGCCGGGGAGCTGTTTTTT	CAWSVAGELFF
TRBV10-3	TRBJ2-5	.	.	TGTGCCATCAGTGTTGATTTCCAAGAGACCCAGTACTTC	CAISVDFQETQYF
TRBV12-3/TRBV12-4	TRBJ1-4	.	.	TGTGCCAGCAGCCGGGCCTTGGGGGAAAAACTGTTTTTT	CASSRALGEKLFF
TRBV5-1	TRBJ2-1	.	TRBD2	TGCGCCAGCAGCTCCAGTGGGGAGGGAGTTCTCGGGCAGTTCTTC	CASSSSGEGVLGQFF
TRBV20-1	TRBJ2-6	.	.	TGCAGTGCTAGAGATATTCAGAGGGCTGGGGCCAACGTCCTGACTTTC	CSARDIQRAGANVLTF
TRBV7-7	TRBJ2-5	.	.	TGTGCCAGCAGCAAGCGCATGGACCGTTCGGAGACCCAGTACTTC	CASSKRMDRSETQYF
TRBV28	TRBJ1-5	.	.	TGTGCCAGCAGTTTAGAAGTAGAGGGCTTCTCACCCCAGCATTTT	CASSLEVEGFSPQHF
TRBV3-1	TRBJ2-7	.	.	TGTGCCAGCAGCCAAGATACACAGGCTTGGGACGAGCAGTACTTC	CASSQDTQAWDEQYF
TRBV20-1	TRBJ1-6	many	.	TGCAGTGCTATCTCAGAGGGGGGTAATTCACCCCTCCACTTT	CSAISEGGNSPLHF
TRBV20-1	TRBJ2-7	many	.	TGCAGTGCTAGAGATGCTGTCAGTTACGAGCAGTACTTC	CSARDAVSYEQYF
TRBV20-1	TRBJ2-3	.	.	TGCAGTGCTAGAGATCACCTCCTATCCCGCACAGATACGCAGTATTTT	CSARDHLLSRTDTQYF
TRBV4-3	TRBJ1-3	.	TRBD1	TGCGCCAGCAGCCAAGCGGAAAGGGGGCTTGGAAACACCATATATTTT	CASSQAERGLGNTIYF
TRBV5-1	TRBJ2-1	few	.	TGCGCCAGCAGCGGAACAAGCGGCTCCTACAATGAGCAGTTCTTC	CASSGTSGSYNEQFF
TRBV18	TRBJ2-4	.	TRBD1	TGTGCCAGCTCACCAGCCGGGACAGGGGTAAAAAACATTCAGTACTTC	CASSPAGTGVKNIQYF
TRBV7-6	TRBJ2-5	many	.	TGTGCCAGCAGCTTAGCCGACCGAGAGACCCAGTACTTC	CASSLADRETQYF
TRBV10-1	TRBJ1-2	.	TRBD1	TGCGCCAGCAGTCGGGACAGCATTTCTAACTATGGCTACACCTTC	CASSRDSISNYGYTF
TRBV7-9	TRBJ2-5	few	.	TGTGCCAGCAGCCTATACAGGGACCGGACCCAGTACTTC	CASSLYRDRTQYF
TRBV7-9	TRBJ2-5	.	.	TGTGCCAGCAGCTTATCTTCCTCATCAGAGACCCAGTACTTC	CASSLSSSSETQYF
TRBV6-5	TRBJ2-3	.	.	TGTGCCAGCAGTTACCTGGGGGGAGGCGAGGATACGCAGTATTTT	CASSYLGGGEDTQYF
TRBV27	TRBJ2-2	many	.	TGTGCCAGCAGCCCTGGGTACCGATCGAACACCGGGGAGCTGTTTTTT	CASSPGYRSNTGELFF
TRBV30	TRBJ2-3	few	.	TGTGCCTGGACCCGAGGCGGTAGCACAGATACGCAGTATTTT	CAWTRGGSTDTQYF
TRBV5-1	TRBJ2-2	.	.	TGCGCCAGCAGCTTGGCCAAGGGTTTGGACACCGGGGAGCTGTTTTTT	CASSLAKGLDTGELFF
TRBV28	TRBJ2-3	few	.	TGTGCCAGCAGTTATCAGGAGACCACTAGCACAGATACGCAGTATTTT	CASSYQETTSTDTQYF